A selection of T cell receptor beta chains follows, all from one sample in a study of T cells after yellow fever vaccination. TCRdb re-called the 5' RACE reads with MiXCR, one entry per CDR3 protein. The data hold 450,000 to 600,000 distinct CDR3 sequences, with roughly 13% observed a single time. Specimen: PBMCs, collected on the day of the yellow fever booster vaccination. The receptors shown here come from a man aged 25 to 40 who received the YFV17D yellow fever vaccine. Each CDR3 is given with its conserved first and last residue. The D gene is left open where the match is weak.

V gene	D gene	J gene	CDR3 protein
TRBV5-4	.	TRBJ2-7	CASSLDQGAYEQYF
TRBV20-1	.	TRBJ2-7	CSARDGRSPTYEQYF
TRBV5-1	TRBD1	TRBJ2-7	CASSNDRVGEQYF
TRBV21-1	.	TRBJ2-3	CASIKLAGSDTQYF
TRBV5-1	.	TRBJ2-5	CASSGRQGRYQETQYF
TRBV7-2	TRBD2	TRBJ2-3	CASSPQAGGSDTQYF
TRBV20-1	.	TRBJ1-1	CSAVKRSYTEAFF
TRBV6-5	.	TRBJ2-3	CASSYSGALTTDTQYF
TRBV19	.	TRBJ1-5	CASSSRQAQGAQHF
TRBV7-6	TRBD2	TRBJ2-2	CASSLASTSGRTGELFF
TRBV3-1	TRBD2	TRBJ2-1	CASSQASLTSGRNEQFF
TRBV11-3	.	TRBJ2-4	CASSSPGHLAKNIQYF
TRBV6-1	TRBD2	TRBJ2-7	CASSRGGGYEQYF
TRBV30	.	TRBJ2-3	CAWARTAFTDTQYF
TRBV3-1	.	TRBJ2-7	CASSFGTFYEQYF
TRBV3-1	.	TRBJ2-1	CASSQGPSASYNEQFF
TRBV2	.	TRBJ2-5	CASNSEETQYF
TRBV5-6	.	TRBJ2-7	CASSLDMDTYEQYF
TRBV14	TRBD1	TRBJ2-7	CASSQDRTGYEQYF
TRBV12-3/TRBV12-4	.	TRBJ2-1	CASSFDWGNEQFF
TRBV3-1	.	TRBJ2-1	CASSQVVNEQFF
TRBV30	TRBD2	TRBJ2-1	CAWSAASGSSYNEQFF
TRBV7-9	.	TRBJ2-1	CASSLAFRRAEQFF
TRBV29-1	.	TRBJ2-7	CSVGGWSTGEQYF
TRBV5-1	.	TRBJ1-1	CASSTDGNTEAFF
TRBV20-1	.	TRBJ2-3	CSARDSLTDTQYF
TRBV24-1	.	TRBJ2-7	CATSFQGFHEQYF
TRBV7-2	.	TRBJ1-5	CASSLRQVDQPQHF
TRBV28	TRBD2	TRBJ2-3	CASTDRLAGAGDTQYF
TRBV9	TRBD2	TRBJ2-6	CASGNSGISSGANVLTF
TRBV5-1	TRBD1	TRBJ2-7	CASTKGAGSYEQYF
TRBV4-3	.	TRBJ1-3	CASSQDHGEGAGNTIYF
TRBV6-1	.	TRBJ2-7	CASSEFSVEYF
TRBV20-1	.	TRBJ1-1	CSAETANTEAFF
TRBV29-1	.	TRBJ1-2	CSGRLANYGYTF
TRBV7-6	.	TRBJ2-1	CASSLAGIEQFF
TRBV7-6	.	TRBJ2-2	CASSRQGGNGELFF
TRBV6-2/TRBV6-3	.	TRBJ2-7	CASSLLDGRDHEQYF
TRBV6-2/TRBV6-3	.	TRBJ2-1	CASSRTSNEQFF
TRBV14	.	TRBJ2-1	CASSQDLGASSYNEQFF
TRBV11-2	.	TRBJ2-7	CASSLVLDYEQYF
TRBV6-1	TRBD1	TRBJ2-6	CASLPGQSSSSGANVLTF
TRBV19	TRBD1	TRBJ2-7	CASSVGQGIQYF
TRBV7-8	.	TRBJ1-4	CASSPPTSRNEKLFF
TRBV9	.	TRBJ2-1	CASSVVAEGWDEQFF
TRBV5-1	.	TRBJ2-1	CASSLGEVAYNEQFF
TRBV20-1	TRBD2	TRBJ2-1	CSARDLGTSGRSEQFF
TRBV11-2	.	TRBJ2-6	CASSLAPGWVLTF